Following are 8 T cell receptor beta chains from one sample sequenced in a study of Graves' ophthalmopathy and Graves' hyperthyroidism. The authors amplified TCR beta CDR3 regions, and they did so from RNA transcripts for repertoire sequencing. An opening RT-PCR round employed HTBI primers and preceded a second-round multiplex PCR. In TCRdb, the multiplex PCR reads were re-called with MiXCR into one record per CDR3 protein. Of around 400,000 distinct CDR3 sequences listed, over 20% were seen once; the top ten hold around 3%. Sequenced: peripheral blood. The source of these receptors is a woman younger than 30 with stable Graves' hyperthyroidism.

By proportion, this clonotype is medium-sized (0.01 to 0.1%). This rearrangement joins TRBV13 to TRBJ1-1; D might be TRBD1 (5 bases). Germline V gene sequence: CDR1 PRHDT, CDR2 FYEKMQ (reference sequence). V dropped 3 bases and J dropped 4 bases, with 12 bases sitting between them. The CDR3 totals 14 residues. The CDR3 region has the DNA TGTGCCAGCAGCTTCAGGGATTGGGGCACTGAAGCTTTCTTT. It is translated as CASSFRDWGTEAFF.

The chain couples TRBV7-2 to TRBJ2-7, with 9 bases that match TRBD2. With 0 bases clipped from V and 1 base from J, the junction kept 4 bases outside the gene matches. This CDR3 contains 16 residues. Germline V CDR1 and CDR2: SGHTA, FQGNSA. For the CDR3, the DNA is TGTGCCAGCAGCTTAGCGCGGCTAGCGGGGTCCTACGAGCAGTACTTC. This gives the protein CASSLARLAGSYEQYF.

This chain connects TRBV30 to TRBJ2-2; D remains unclear. The CDR3 contains 14 residues. The V gene's germline CDR1 is GTSNPN and CDR2 SVGIG (reference sequence). Trimming took 4 bases from V and 3 from J, leaving 12 bases between them. This CDR3 reads CAWKLERHTGELFF. CDR3 DNA sequence: TGTGCCTGGAAGCTGGAGAGGCACACCGGGGAGCTGTTTTTT.

A single count supports this clonotype. The chain links TRBV6-2 or TRBV6-3 to TRBJ1-6, with D possibly matching TRBD1 (5 bases). This CDR3 comprises 15 residues. Germline V CDR1 and CDR2: MNHEY, SVGEGT. Trimming took off 4 bases at V and 9 bases at J, with 16 bases between the two ends. CDR3 DNA: TGTGCCAGCAGTTCCACTCAGGGAGGTGGTTCACCCCTCCACTTT. This codes for CASSSTQGGGSPLHF.

The rearrangement links TRBV18 to TRBJ2-7, with a possible D match to TRBD1 (5 bases). Between the trimmed V and J ends, which lost 4 bases and 4 bases, there was a span of 8 bases. CDR1 is KGHSH and CDR2 is LQKENI in the germline V gene. This CDR3 has 12 amino acids. The CDR3 protein is CASSLRGYEQYV. DNA of the CDR3: TGTGCCAGCTCACTTAGGGGATACGAGCAGTACGTC.

This clonotype came up many times. The chain carries TRBV30 and TRBJ1-2; weak D call: TRBD1 (5 bases). Germline CDR1 is GTSNPN and CDR2 is SVGIG (reference sequence). The CDR3 runs 14 residues. The V end was cut by 5 bases, the J end by 3 bases, with 16 bases between. CDR3 loop: CAWGLRRGHYGYTF. The CDR3 DNA sequence: TGTGCCTGGGGACTCCGGAGGGGTCACTATGGCTACACCTTC.

This clonotype was counted many times. The chain is built from TRBV7-8 and TRBJ1-2; TRBD1 is a possible D gene (6 bases). Trimming stripped 5 bases from V and 2 bases from J, with 18 bases between. The CDR3 loop spans 16 amino acids. CDR1 and CDR2 from the germline V gene are SGHVS and FQNEAQ. The CDR3: CASSKRQGKWNYGYTF. The CDR3 nucleotides read TGTGCCAGCAGCAAAAGGCAGGGGAAATGGAACTATGGCTACACCTTC.

This rearrangement joins TRBV5-1 to TRBJ1-1; TRBD1 agrees at 9 bases. Germline lookup yields CDR1 SGHRS and CDR2 YFSETQ. Losses at the gene ends were 3 bases for V and 4 bases for J; bases not matched to a gene: 7. The CDR3 runs to 15 residues. CDR3 loop: CASSSDRGQFTEAFF. The CDR3 DNA reads TGCGCCAGCAGCTCGGACAGGGGACAGTTCACTGAAGCTTTCTTT. Full variable domain (missing parts from reference TRBV5-1 and TRBJ1-1): KAGVTQTPRYLIKTRGQQVTLSCSPISGHRSVSWYQQTPGQGLQFLFEYFSETQRNKGNFPGRFSGRQFSNSRSEMNVSTLELGDSALYLCASSSDRGQFTEAFFGQGTRLTVV.